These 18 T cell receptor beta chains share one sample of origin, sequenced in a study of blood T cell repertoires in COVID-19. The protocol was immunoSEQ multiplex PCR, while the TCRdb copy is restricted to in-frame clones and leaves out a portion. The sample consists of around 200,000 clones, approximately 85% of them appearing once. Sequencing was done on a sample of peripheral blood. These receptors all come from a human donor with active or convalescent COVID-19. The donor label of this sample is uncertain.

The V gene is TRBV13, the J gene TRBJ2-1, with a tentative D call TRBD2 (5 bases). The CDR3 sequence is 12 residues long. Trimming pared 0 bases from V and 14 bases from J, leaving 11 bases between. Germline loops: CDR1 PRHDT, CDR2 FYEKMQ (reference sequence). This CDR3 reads CASSLGRGLEFF. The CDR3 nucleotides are TGTGCCAGCAGCTTAGGCCGAGGGTTAGAGTTCTTC.

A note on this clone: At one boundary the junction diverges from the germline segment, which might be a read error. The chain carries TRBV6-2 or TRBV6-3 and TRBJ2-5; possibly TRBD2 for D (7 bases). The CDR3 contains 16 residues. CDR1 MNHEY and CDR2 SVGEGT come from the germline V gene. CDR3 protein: CARSPGRGRGGETQYF. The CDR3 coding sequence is TGTGCCCGCAGCCCGGGCCGGGGGAGGGGGGGGGAGACCCAGTACTTC.

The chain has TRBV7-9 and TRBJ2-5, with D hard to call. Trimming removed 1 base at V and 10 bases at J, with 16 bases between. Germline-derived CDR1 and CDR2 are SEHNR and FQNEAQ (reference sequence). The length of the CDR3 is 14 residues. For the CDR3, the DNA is TGTGCCAGCAGCTTAGAGCCCCCGAATATAGACCAGTACTTC. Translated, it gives CASSLEPPNIDQYF.

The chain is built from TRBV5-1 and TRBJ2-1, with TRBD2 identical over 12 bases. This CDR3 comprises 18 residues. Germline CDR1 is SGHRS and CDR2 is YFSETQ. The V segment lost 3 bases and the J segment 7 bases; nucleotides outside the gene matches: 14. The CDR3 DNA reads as TGCGCCAGCAGCTCATTGGCGTCTAGCGGGGGGGTTAGTAATGAGCAGTTCTTC. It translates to CASSSLASSGGVSNEQFF. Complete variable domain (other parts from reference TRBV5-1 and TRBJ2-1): KAGVTQTPRYLIKTRGQQVTLSCSPISGHRSVSWYQQTPGQGLQFLFEYFSETQRNKGNFPGRFSGRQFSNSRSEMNVSTLELGDSALYLCASSSLASSGGVSNEQFFGPGTRLTVL.

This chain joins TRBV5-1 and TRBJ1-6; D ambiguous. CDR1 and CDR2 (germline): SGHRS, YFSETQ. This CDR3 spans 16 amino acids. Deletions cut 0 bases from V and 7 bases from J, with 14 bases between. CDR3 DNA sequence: TGCGCCAGCAGCTTGGACTTAAGATCTCCGAATTCACCCCTCCACTTT. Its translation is CASSLDLRSPNSPLHF.

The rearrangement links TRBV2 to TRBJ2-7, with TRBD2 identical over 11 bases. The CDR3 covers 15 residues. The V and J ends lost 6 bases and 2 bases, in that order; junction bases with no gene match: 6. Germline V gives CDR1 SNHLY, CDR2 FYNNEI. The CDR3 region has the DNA TGTGCCAGCAGGCCACTAGCGGGAGTCACCTACGAGCAGTACTTC. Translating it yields CASRPLAGVTYEQYF.

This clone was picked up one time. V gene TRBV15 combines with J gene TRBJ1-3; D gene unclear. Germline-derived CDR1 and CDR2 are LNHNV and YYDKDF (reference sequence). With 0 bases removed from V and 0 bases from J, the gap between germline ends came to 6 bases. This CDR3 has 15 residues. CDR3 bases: TGTGCCACCAGCAGAGAATCTAGCTCTGGAAACACCATATATTTT. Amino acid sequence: CATSRESSSGNTIYF.

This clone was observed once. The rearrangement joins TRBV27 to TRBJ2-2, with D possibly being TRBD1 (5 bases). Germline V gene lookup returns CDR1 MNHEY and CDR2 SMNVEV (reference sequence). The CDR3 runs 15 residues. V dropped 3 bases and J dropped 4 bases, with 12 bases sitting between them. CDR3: CASSLTSQGTGELFF. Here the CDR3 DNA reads TGTGCCAGCAGTTTGACCAGTCAGGGCACCGGGGAGCTGTTTTTT.

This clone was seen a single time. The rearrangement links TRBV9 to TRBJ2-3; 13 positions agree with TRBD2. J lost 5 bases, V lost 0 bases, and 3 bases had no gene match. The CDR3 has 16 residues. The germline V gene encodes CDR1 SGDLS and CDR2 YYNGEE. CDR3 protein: CASSVARTSGGDTQYF. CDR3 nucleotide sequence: TGTGCCAGCAGCGTAGCGAGGACTAGCGGGGGAGATACGCAGTATTTT.

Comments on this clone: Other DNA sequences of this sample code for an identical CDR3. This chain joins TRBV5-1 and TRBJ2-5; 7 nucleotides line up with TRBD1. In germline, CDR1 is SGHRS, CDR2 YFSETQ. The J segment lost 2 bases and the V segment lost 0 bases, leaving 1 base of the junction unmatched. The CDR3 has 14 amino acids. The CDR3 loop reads CASSLGRGQETQYF. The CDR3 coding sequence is TGCGCCAGCAGCTTGGGCAGGGGGCAAGAGACCCAGTACTTC. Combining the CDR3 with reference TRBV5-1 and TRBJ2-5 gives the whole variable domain KAGVTQTPRYLIKTRGQQVTLSCSPISGHRSVSWYQQTPGQGLQFLFEYFSETQRNKGNFPGRFSGRQFSNSRSEMNVSTLELGDSALYLCASSLGRGQETQYFGPGTRLLVL.

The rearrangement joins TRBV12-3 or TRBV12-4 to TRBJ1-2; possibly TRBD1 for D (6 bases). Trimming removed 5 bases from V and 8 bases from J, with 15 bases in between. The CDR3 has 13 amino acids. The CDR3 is CASSPLGTFGYTF. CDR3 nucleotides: TGTGCCAGCAGTCCGCTCGGGACATTCGGCTACACCTTC.

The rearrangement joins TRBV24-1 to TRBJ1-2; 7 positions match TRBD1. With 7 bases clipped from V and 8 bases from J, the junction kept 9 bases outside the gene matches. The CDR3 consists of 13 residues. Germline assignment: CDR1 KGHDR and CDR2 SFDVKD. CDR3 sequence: CATRATGTGGYTF. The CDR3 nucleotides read TGTGCCACCAGAGCGACAGGGACGGGCGGCTACACCTTC.

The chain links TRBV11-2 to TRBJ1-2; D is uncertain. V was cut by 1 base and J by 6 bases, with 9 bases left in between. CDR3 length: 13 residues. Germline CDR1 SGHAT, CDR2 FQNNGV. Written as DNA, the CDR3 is TGTGCCAGCAGCTTAGGACGGGAGGATGGCTACACCTTC. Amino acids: CASSLGREDGYTF.

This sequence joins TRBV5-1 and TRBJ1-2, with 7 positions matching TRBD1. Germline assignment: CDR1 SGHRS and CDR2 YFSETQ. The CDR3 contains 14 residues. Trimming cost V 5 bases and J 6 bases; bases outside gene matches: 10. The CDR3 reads CASRQQGWADGYTF. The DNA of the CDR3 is TGCGCCAGCAGACAACAGGGGTGGGCGGATGGCTACACCTTC.

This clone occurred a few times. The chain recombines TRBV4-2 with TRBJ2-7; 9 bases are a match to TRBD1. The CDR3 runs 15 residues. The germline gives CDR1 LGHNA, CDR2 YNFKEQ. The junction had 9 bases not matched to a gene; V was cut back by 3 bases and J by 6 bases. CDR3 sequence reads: CASSQPRDRAGEQYF. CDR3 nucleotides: TGTGCCAGCAGCCAGCCCCGGGACAGGGCAGGCGAGCAGTACTTC.

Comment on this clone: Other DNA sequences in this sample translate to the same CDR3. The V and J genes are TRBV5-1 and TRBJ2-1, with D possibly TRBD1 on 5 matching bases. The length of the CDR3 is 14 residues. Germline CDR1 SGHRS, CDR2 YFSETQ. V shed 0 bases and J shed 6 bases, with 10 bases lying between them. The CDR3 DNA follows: TGCGCCAGCAGCTTGGCCGGAACAGGCAATGAGCAGTTCTTC. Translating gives CASSLAGTGNEQFF.

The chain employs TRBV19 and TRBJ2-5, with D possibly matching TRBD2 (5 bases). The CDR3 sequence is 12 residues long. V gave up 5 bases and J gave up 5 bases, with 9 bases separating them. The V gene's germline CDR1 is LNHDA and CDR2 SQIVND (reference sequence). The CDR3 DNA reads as TGTGCCAGTAGTCAGGAGGCCGAGACCCAGTACTTC. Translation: CASSQEAETQYF.

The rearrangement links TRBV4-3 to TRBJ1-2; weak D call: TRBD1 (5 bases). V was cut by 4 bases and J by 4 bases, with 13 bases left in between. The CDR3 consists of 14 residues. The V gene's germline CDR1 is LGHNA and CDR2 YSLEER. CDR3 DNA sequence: TGCGCCAGCAGCCTGGGACGGGAGAGCTATGGCTACACCTTC. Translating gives CASSLGRESYGYTF.